This T cell receptor (beta chain) was captured by sequencing in a study of blood T cell repertoires in COVID-19. Study-wide background: Acute and convalescent COVID-19 specimens originated in the United States, Italy and Spain. T cells, B-cell-depleted T cells, or PBMCs supplied cDNA or gDNA.

In the original analysis: By means of reference gene primer amplification, nucleated cell counts were estimated. The protocol was immunoSEQ multiplex PCR, while the TCRdb copy is restricted to in-frame clones and leaves out a portion. Clone size and the V and J calls come from that table; the DNA yielded D and trimming. The sample lists around 180,000 clones, around 85% occurring once. The Seattle patients, enrolled during active infection, were followed longitudinally. With 4 bases clipped from V and 6 bases from J, the junction kept 5 bases outside the gene matches. CDR1 and CDR2 from the germline V gene are ENHRY and SYGVKD. CDR3 length: 15 amino acids.

The sequence derives from a person between 65 and 80 years old with COVID-19, enrolled during active disease. The source material was peripheral blood. V gene TRBV10-3 combines with J gene TRBJ2-3; 12 bases align to TRBD2. The CDR3 nucleotides read TGTGCCATCAGTGGGGCTAGCGGGAGGGCCGATACGCAGTATTTT. Encoded protein: CAISGASGRADTQYF.